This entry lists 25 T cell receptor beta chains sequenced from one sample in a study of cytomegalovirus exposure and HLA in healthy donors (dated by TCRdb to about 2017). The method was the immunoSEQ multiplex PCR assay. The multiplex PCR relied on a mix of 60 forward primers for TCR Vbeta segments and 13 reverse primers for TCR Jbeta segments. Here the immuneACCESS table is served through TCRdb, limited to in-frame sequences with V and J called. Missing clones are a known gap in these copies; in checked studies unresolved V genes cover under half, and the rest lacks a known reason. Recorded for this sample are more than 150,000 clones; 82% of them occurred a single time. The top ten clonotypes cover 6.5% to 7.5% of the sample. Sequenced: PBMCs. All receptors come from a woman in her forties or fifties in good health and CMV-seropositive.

In nucleotides, the CDR3 is TGCGCCAGCAGCTCCCTGGGACAGGGCGAGCAGTACTTC. Protein product: CASSSLGQGEQYF. The V gene is TRBV5-1, the J gene TRBJ2-7; 9 bases align to TRBD1. Germline loops: CDR1 SGHRS, CDR2 YFSETQ. The CDR3 is 13 residues long. V lost 3 bases to trimming and J lost 6 bases; unmatched junction nucleotides: 4.

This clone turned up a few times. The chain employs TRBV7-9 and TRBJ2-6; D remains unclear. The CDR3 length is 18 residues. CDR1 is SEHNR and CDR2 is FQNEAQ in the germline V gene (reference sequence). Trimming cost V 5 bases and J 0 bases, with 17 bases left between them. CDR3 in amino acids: CASSREPITGSGANVLTF. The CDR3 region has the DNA TGTGCCAGCAGCCGAGAACCTATCACCGGCTCTGGGGCCAACGTCCTGACTTTC.

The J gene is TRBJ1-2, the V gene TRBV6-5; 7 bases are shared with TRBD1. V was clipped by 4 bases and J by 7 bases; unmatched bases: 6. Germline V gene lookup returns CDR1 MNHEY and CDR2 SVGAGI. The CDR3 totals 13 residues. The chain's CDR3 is CASSSRGHSGYTF. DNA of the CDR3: TGTGCCAGCAGTTCTAGGGGGCATAGTGGCTACACCTTC.

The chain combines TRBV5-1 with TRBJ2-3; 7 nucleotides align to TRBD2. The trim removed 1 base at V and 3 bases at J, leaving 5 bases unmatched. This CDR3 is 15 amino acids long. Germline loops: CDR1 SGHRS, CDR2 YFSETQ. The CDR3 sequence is CASSLRGVATDTQYF. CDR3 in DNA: TGCGCCAGCAGCTTGCGGGGGGTAGCGACAGATACGCAGTATTTT. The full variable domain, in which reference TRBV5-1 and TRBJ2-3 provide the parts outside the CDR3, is KAGVTQTPRYLIKTRGQQVTLSCSPISGHRSVSWYQQTPGQGLQFLFEYFSETQRNKGNFPGRFSGRQFSNSRSEMNVSTLELGDSALYLCASSLRGVATDTQYFGPGTRLTVL.

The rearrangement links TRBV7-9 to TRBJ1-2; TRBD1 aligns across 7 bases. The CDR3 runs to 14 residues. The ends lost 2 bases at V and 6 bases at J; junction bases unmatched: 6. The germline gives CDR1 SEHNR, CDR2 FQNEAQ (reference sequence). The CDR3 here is CASSLIEGQNGYTF. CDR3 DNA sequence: TGTGCCAGCAGCTTAATCGAGGGACAGAATGGCTACACCTTC. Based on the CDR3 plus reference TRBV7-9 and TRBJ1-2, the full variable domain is DTGVSQNPRHKITKRGQNVTFRCDPISEHNRLYWYRQTLGQGPEFLTYFQNEAQLEKSRLLSDRFSAERPKGSFSTLEIQRTEQGDSAMYLCASSLIEGQNGYTFGSGTRLTVV.

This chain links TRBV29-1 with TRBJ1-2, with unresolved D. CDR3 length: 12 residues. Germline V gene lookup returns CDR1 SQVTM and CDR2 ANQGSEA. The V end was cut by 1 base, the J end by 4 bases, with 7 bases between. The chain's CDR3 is CSVEAFVYGYTF. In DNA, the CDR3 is TGCAGCGTTGAAGCGTTTGTCTATGGCTACACCTTC.

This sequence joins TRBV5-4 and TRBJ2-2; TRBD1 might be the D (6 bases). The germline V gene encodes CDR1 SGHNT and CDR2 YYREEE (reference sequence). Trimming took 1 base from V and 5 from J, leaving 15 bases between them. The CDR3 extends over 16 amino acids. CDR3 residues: CASSLPGAQGTGELFF. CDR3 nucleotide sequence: TGTGCCAGCAGCTTGCCAGGCGCCCAGGGGACCGGGGAGCTGTTTTTT.

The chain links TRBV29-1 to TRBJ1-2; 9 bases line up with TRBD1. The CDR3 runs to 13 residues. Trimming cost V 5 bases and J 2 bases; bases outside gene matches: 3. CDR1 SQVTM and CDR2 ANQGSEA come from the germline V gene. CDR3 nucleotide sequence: TGCAGCGTTAACGGACAGGGGAACTATGGCTACACCTTC. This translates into CSVNGQGNYGYTF.

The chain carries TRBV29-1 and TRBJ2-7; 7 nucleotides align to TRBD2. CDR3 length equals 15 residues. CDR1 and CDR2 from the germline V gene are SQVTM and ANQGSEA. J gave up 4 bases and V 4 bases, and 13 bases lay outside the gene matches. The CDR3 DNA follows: TGCAGCGTTGCCTCGGGGGAGGGGCTCGGGTACGAGCAGTACTTC. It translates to CSVASGEGLGYEQYF.

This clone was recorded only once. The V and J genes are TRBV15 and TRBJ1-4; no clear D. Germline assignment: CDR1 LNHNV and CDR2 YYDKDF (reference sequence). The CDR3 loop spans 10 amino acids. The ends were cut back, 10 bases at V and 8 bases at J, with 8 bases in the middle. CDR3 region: CAKTTEKLFF. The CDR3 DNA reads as TGTGCCAAAACGACAGAAAAACTGTTTTTT.

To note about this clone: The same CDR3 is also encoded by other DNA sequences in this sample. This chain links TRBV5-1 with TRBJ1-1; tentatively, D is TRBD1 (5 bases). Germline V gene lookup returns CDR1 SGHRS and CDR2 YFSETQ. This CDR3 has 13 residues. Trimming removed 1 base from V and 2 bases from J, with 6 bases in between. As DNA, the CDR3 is TGCGCCAGCAGCTTGCAGGGAAACACTGAAGCTTTCTTT. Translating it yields CASSLQGNTEAFF.

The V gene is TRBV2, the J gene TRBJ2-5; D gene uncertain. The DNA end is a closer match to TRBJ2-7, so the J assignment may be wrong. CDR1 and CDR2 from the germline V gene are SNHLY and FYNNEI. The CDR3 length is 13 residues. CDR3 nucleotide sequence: TGTGCCAGCAGTAGCTCAGGTGGGTCCGAGCAGTACTTC. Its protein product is CASSSSGGSEQYF.

The CDR3 coding sequence is TGTGCCAGCAGCGTAGATGGGGGACTTGAAAAACTGTTTTTT. It yields the protein CASSVDGGLEKLFF. This chain joins TRBV9 and TRBJ1-4; D is possibly TRBD1 (5 bases). The germline gives CDR1 SGDLS, CDR2 YYNGEE. This CDR3 spans 14 amino acids. The V and J ends lost 0 bases and 7 bases respectively, with 10 bases between them. Using reference TRBV9 and TRBJ1-4 for the parts outside the CDR3, the full variable domain is DSGVTQTPKHLITATGQRVTLRCSPRSGDLSVYWYQQSLDQGLQFLIQYYNGEERAKGNILERFSAQQFPDLHSELNLSSLELGDSALYFCASSVDGGLEKLFFGSGTQLSVL.

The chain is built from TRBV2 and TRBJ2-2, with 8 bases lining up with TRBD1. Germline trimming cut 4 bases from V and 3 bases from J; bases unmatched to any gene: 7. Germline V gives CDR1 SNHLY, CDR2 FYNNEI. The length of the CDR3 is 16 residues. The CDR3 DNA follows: TGTGCCAGCAGTGGAGATGGCAGGGGGCACACCGGGGAGCTGTTTTTT. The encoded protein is CASSGDGRGHTGELFF.

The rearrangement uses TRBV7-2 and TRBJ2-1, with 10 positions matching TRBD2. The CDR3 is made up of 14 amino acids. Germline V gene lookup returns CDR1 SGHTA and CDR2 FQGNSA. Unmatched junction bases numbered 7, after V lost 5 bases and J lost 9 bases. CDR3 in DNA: TGTGCCAGCAGCCAAGCGGGGGGGCAGGGTGAGCAGTTCTTC. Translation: CASSQAGGQGEQFF. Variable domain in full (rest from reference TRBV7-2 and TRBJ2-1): GAGVSQSPSNKVTEKGKDVELRCDPISGHTALYWYRQSLGQGLEFLIYFQGNSAPDKSGLPSDRFSAERTGGSVSTLTIQRTQQEDSAVYLCASSQAGGQGEQFFGPGTRLTVL.

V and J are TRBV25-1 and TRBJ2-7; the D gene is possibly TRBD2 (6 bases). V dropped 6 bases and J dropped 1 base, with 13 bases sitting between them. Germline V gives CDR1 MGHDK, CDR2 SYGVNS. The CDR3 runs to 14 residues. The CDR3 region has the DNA TGTGCCAGCAGATCCTCCGGGAGATCCTACGAGCAGTACTTC. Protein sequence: CASRSSGRSYEQYF.

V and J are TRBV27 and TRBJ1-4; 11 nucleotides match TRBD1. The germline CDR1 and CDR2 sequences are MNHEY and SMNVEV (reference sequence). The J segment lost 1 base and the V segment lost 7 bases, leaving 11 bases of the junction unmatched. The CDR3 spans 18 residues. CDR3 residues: CASIITRDRGITNEKLFF. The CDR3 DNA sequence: TGTGCCAGCATCATTACCCGGGACAGGGGGATAACTAATGAAAAACTGTTTTTT.

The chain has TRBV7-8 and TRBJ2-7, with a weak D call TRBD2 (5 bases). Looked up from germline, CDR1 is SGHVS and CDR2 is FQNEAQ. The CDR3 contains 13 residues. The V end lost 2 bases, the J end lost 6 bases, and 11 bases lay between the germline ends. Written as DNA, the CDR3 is TGTGCCAGCAGCTTATTGGAGGCCGGCGAGCAGTACTTC. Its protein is CASSLLEAGEQYF.

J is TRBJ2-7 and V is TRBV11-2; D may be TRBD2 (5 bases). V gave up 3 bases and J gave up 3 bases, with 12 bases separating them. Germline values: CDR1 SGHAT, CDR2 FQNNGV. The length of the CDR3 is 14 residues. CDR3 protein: CASSFEGLGYEQYF. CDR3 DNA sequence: TGTGCCAGCAGCTTTGAGGGATTGGGCTACGAGCAGTACTTC.

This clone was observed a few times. The CDR3 sequence: CASSSTSPGIGELFF. In DNA form, the CDR3 reads TGCGCCAGCAGCTCTACTAGCCCCGGGATCGGGGAGCTGTTTTTT. The rearrangement joins TRBV5-1 to TRBJ2-2, with a possible D match to TRBD2 (6 bases). The CDR3 is 15 residues long. The ends were cut back, 3 bases at V and 7 bases at J, with 16 bases in the middle. CDR1 and CDR2 (germline): SGHRS, YFSETQ.

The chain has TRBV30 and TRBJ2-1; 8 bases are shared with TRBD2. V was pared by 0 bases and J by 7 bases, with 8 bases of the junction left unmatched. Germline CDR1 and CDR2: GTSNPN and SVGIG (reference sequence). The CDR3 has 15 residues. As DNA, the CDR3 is TGTGCCTGGAGTGTACGCGGGGGGCCGAGGAATGAGCAGTTCTTC. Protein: CAWSVRGGPRNEQFF.

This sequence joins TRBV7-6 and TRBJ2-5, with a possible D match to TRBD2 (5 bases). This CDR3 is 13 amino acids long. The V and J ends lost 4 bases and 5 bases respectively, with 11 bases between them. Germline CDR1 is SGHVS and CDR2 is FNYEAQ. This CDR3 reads CASSSSTGETQYF. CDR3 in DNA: TGTGCCAGCAGCTCGTCTACGGGGGAGACCCAGTACTTC.

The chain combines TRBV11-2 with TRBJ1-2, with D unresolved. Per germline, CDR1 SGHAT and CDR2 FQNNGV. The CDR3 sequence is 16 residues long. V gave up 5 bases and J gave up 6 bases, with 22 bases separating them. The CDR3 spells CASSPVTGMRSDGYTF. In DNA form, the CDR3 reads TGTGCCAGCAGCCCCGTCACGGGGATGCGCTCGGATGGCTACACCTTC.

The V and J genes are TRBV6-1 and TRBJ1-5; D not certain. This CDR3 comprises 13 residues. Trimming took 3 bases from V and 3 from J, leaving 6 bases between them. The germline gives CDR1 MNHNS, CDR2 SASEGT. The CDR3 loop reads CASSENTNQPQHF. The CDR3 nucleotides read TGTGCCAGCAGTGAGAACACCAATCAGCCCCAGCATTTT.

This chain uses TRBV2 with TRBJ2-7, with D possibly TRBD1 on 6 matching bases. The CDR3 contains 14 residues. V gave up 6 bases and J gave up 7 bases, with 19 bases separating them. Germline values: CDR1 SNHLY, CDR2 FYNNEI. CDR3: CASRPQTGGGEQYF. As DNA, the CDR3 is TGTGCCAGCAGACCTCAGACAGGCGGTGGTGAGCAGTACTTC.